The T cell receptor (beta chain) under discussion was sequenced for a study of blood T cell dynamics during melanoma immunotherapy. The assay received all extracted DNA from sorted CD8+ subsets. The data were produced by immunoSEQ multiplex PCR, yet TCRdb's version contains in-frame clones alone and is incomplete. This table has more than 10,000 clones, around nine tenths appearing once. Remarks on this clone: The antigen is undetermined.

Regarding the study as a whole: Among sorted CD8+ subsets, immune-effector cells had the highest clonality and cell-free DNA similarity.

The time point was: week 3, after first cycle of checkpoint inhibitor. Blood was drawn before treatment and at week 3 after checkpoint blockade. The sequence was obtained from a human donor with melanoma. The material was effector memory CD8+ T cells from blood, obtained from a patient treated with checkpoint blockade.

For the CDR3, the DNA is TGTGCCAGCAGCTCAAGGACCGCCTCGGAGGGCGATAATTCACCCCTCCACTTT. Protein product: CASSSRTASEGDNSPLHF. The chain employs TRBV21-1 and TRBJ1-6. TRBV21-1 is noted as a pseudogene. The CDR3 covers 18 residues.